The 16 T cell receptor beta chains below all came from one sample that was sequenced in a study of T cells after yellow fever vaccination. Via MiXCR, TCRdb re-called the 5' RACE reads, giving one row per CDR3 protein. The table includes over 100,000 distinct CDR3 sequences, roughly 8.9% detected once. Sequenced here: CD8+ T cells sorted from PBMCs, sampled 45 days after the yellow fever booster vaccination. These receptors originate from a man aged 30 to 45 who received the YFV17D yellow fever vaccine.

The rearrangement uses TRBV20-1 and TRBJ2-7, with D possibly TRBD2 on 5 matching bases. The germline CDR1 and CDR2 sequences are DFQATT and SNEGSKA (reference sequence). The V end was cut by 1 base, the J end by 3 bases, with 16 bases between. The CDR3 spans 15 residues. The CDR3 sequence is CSARAPRVLDYEQYF. The DNA for the CDR3 is TGCAGTGCTAGAGCCCCGCGGGTGCTGGACTACGAGCAGTACTTC.

This clonotype was recorded many times. The chain joins TRBV12-3 or TRBV12-4 to TRBJ2-1, with 7 nucleotides matching TRBD1. J gave up 0 bases and V 5 bases, and 4 bases lay outside the gene matches. This CDR3 is built from 15 residues. As DNA, the CDR3 is TGTGCCAGCAGTCCGGGGACAGCCTCCTACAATGAGCAGTTCTTC. The encoded protein is CASSPGTASYNEQFF.

This clonotype has ten or more counts. This sequence joins TRBV6-2 or TRBV6-3 and TRBJ2-5; perhaps TRBD2 as D (6 bases). From germline, CDR1 is MNHEY and CDR2 SVGEGT. CDR3 length: 14 amino acids. The ends were cut back, 5 bases at V and 3 bases at J, with 13 bases in the middle. CDR3 residues: CASSQDWEEETQYF. As DNA, the CDR3 is TGTGCCAGCAGTCAGGACTGGGAGGAAGAGACCCAGTACTTC.

The J gene is TRBJ1-2, the V gene TRBV27, with D unclear. This CDR3 has 13 amino acids. Germline CDR1 reads MNHEY; CDR2 reads SMNVEV (reference sequence). Deletions cut 0 bases from V and 5 bases from J, with 7 bases between. The CDR3 protein is CASSLSSQYGYTF. DNA for the CDR3: TGTGCCAGCAGTTTATCGTCCCAATATGGCTACACCTTC.

This clonotype turned up a few times. CDR3 sequence (DNA): TGTGCCAGCAGCTTAGGGGCGCTTGAGCAGTACTTC. This codes for CASSLGALEQYF. The chain joins TRBV13 to TRBJ2-7, with D unclear. V was trimmed by 0 bases and J by 7 bases, leaving 7 bases between them. The germline CDR1 and CDR2 sequences are PRHDT and FYEKMQ (reference sequence). The CDR3 consists of 12 residues. Full variable domain (missing parts from reference TRBV13 and TRBJ2-7): AAGVIQSPRHLIKEKRETATLKCYPIPRHDTVYWYQQGPGQDPQFLISFYEKMQSDKGSIPDRFSAQQFSDYHSELNMSSLELGDSALYFCASSLGALEQYFGPGTRLTVT.

This clonotype was seen a few times. The V and J genes are TRBV20-1 and TRBJ2-3, with 9 positions matching TRBD2. V was pared by 5 bases and J by 2 bases, with 11 bases of the junction left unmatched. This CDR3 is built from 16 residues. Germline V gene lookup returns CDR1 DFQATT and CDR2 SNEGSKA (reference sequence). The CDR3 sequence: CSAPLETSGDTDTQYF. CDR3 nucleotide sequence: TGCAGTGCTCCACTTGAGACTAGCGGAGACACAGATACGCAGTATTTT.

The V gene is TRBV2, the J gene TRBJ1-1, with unresolved D. The length of the CDR3 is 14 residues. The germline V gene encodes CDR1 SNHLY and CDR2 FYNNEI. V was pared by 7 bases and J by 5 bases, with 17 bases between. The CDR3 nucleotides read TGTGCCAGCATCCCATTCGCGGGCAGTACTGAAGCTTTCTTT. This encodes CASIPFAGSTEAFF.

This clonotype was counted at least ten times. This chain links TRBV7-9 with TRBJ1-1; TRBD1 aligns across 7 bases. Germline lookup yields CDR1 SEHNR and CDR2 FQNEAQ (reference sequence). This CDR3 is built from 17 residues. The V gene end was trimmed by 5 bases and the J gene end by 0 bases; junction bases not matched to a gene: 12. The CDR3 is CASSPTGPTFMNTEAFF. CDR3 DNA sequence: TGTGCCAGCAGCCCGACAGGGCCTACCTTCATGAACACTGAAGCTTTCTTT.

The chain has TRBV7-9 and TRBJ2-7; D is unclear. The ends were cut back, 11 bases at V and 3 bases at J, with 11 bases in the middle. Germline V CDR1 and CDR2: SEHNR, FQNEAQ (reference sequence). This CDR3 comprises 11 residues. CDR3 sequence (DNA): TGTGCCGGGTCGGACCACTACGAGCAGTACTTC. Translation: CAGSDHYEQYF. The whole variable domain, filled in from reference TRBV7-9 and TRBJ2-7, reads DTGVSQNPRHKITKRGQNVTFRCDPISEHNRLYWYRQTLGQGPEFLTYFQNEAQLEKSRLLSDRFSAERPKGSFSTLEIQRTEQGDSAMYLCAGSDHYEQYFGPGTRLTVT.

The genes are TRBV7-6 and TRBJ2-2; TRBD2 is a possible D gene (5 bases). Trimming removed 8 bases at V and 7 bases at J, with 23 bases between. The CDR3 sequence is 16 residues long. The germline gives CDR1 SGHVS, CDR2 FNYEAQ. As DNA, the CDR3 is TGTGCCAGCGCTACCATCAGCGGACTCTCGGACGGGGAGCTGTTTTTT. Its protein product is CASATISGLSDGELFF.

This clonotype was seen many times. V and J are TRBV12-3 or TRBV12-4 and TRBJ1-3, with D unclear. The CDR3 sequence is 14 residues long. V lost 6 bases, J lost 2 bases, and 11 bases lay in between. CDR3 nucleotide sequence: TGTGCCAGCAGCCTAACGGTCCCTGGAAACACCATATATTTT. Translating it yields CASSLTVPGNTIYF.

This clonotype was detected only a few times. The V gene is TRBV6-2 or TRBV6-3, the J gene TRBJ2-1, with 10 nucleotides matching TRBD2. Per germline, CDR1 MNHEY and CDR2 SVGEGT. The CDR3 contains 18 residues. Losses at the gene ends were 0 bases for V and 5 bases for J; bases not matched to a gene: 10. The CDR3 region is CASSYSGTSVRPDNEQFF. The CDR3 DNA reads as TGTGCCAGCAGTTACTCCGGGACTAGCGTACGTCCTGACAATGAGCAGTTCTTC.

The chain is built from TRBV3-1 and TRBJ2-3; 7 nucleotides agree with TRBD1. Germline CDR1 LGHDT, CDR2 YNNKEL (reference sequence). Trimming removed 4 bases from V and 9 bases from J; junction bases left unmatched: 10. This CDR3 region has 14 residues. The CDR3 DNA reads as TGTGCCAGCAGCCTACGGACAGGCCTCTTGACGCAGTATTTT. Its translation: CASSLRTGLLTQYF.

J is TRBJ2-5 and V is TRBV9; possibly TRBD2 for D (5 bases). This CDR3 is 14 amino acids long. CDR1 SGDLS and CDR2 YYNGEE come from the germline V gene. Between the trimmed V and J ends, which lost 2 bases and 4 bases, there was a span of 12 bases. The chain's CDR3 is CASSVNDGVETQYF. CDR3 DNA: TGTGCCAGCAGCGTTAACGACGGGGTAGAGACCCAGTACTTC.

The rearrangement links TRBV30 to TRBJ2-2, with D possibly TRBD2 on 5 matching bases. Trimming cost V 0 bases and J 3 bases, with 5 bases left between them. The CDR3 has 13 residues. Germline assignment: CDR1 GTSNPN and CDR2 SVGIG (reference sequence). The CDR3 reads CAWSVSDTGELFF. The CDR3 DNA follows: TGTGCCTGGAGTGTTAGCGACACCGGGGAGCTGTTTTTT.

This clonotype was detected many times. The chain recombines TRBV11-2 with TRBJ2-7, with 7 bases aligning to TRBD1. The CDR3 covers 17 residues. Germline lookup yields CDR1 SGHAT and CDR2 FQNNGV. With 3 bases clipped from V and 1 base from J, the junction kept 12 bases outside the gene matches. The CDR3 loop is CASSFHDWDRSSYEQYF. For the CDR3, the DNA is TGTGCCAGCAGCTTCCATGATTGGGACAGATCATCCTACGAGCAGTACTTC.